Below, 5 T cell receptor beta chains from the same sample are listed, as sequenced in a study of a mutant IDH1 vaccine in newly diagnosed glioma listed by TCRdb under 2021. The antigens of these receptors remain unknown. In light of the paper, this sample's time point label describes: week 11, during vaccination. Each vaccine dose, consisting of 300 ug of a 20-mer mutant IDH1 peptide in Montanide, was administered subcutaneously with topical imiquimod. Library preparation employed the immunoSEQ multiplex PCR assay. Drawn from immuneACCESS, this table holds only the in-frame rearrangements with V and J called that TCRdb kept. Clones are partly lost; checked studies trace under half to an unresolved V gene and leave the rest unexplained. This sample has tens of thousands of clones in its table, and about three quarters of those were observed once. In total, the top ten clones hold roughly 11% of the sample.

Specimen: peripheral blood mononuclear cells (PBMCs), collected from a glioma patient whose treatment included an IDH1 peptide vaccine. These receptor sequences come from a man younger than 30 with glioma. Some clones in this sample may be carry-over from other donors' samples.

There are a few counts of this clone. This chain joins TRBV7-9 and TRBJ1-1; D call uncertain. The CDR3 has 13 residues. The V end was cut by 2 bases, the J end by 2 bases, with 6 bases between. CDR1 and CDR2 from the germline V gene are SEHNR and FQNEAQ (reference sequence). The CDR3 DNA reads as TGTGCCAGCAGCTTATCCGCTAACACTGAAGCTTTCTTT. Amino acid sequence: CASSLSANTEAFF.

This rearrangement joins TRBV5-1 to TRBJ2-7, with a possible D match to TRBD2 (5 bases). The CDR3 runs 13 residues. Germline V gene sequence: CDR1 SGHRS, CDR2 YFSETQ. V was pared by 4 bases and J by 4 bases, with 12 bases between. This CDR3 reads CASSVTLAYEQYF. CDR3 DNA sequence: TGCGCCAGCAGCGTGACTCTAGCTTACGAGCAGTACTTC.

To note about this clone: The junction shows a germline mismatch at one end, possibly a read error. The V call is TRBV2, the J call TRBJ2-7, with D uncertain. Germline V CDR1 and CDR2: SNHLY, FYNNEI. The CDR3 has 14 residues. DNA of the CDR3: TGTGCCAGCAGTGAAGCTCCATTCCGTCCAGCAGTAACCTTC. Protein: CASSEAPFRPAVTF.

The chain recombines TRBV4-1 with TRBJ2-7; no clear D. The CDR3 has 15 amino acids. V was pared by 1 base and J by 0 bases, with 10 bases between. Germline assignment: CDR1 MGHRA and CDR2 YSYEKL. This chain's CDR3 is CASSQGPASSYEQYF. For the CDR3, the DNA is TGCGCCAGCAGCCAAGGGCCCGCGAGCTCCTACGAGCAGTACTTC.

CDR3 DNA: TGTGCCAGCAGTCGAGAGAAGGGTCCTAATCAGCCCCAGCATTTT. Translation gives CASSREKGPNQPQHF. The chain couples TRBV6-5 to TRBJ1-5; D call uncertain. V gave up 5 bases and J gave up 4 bases, with 15 bases separating them. Per germline, CDR1 MNHEY and CDR2 SVGAGI. CDR3 length: 15 residues.